Below, 32 T cell receptor beta chains from the same sample are listed, as sequenced in a study of T cells in localized non-small cell lung cancer. The table came from immunoSEQ multiplex PCR; TCRdb's copy has only in-frame clones and leaves some out. Among 13,000 to 15,000 clones listed, over 85% were seen once. The starting material was peripheral blood mononuclear cells, obtained before any cancer treatment. The receptor source for this set is a man aged 35 to 69 with stage III lung adenocarcinoma.

This chain uses TRBV5-1 with TRBJ2-1; D unclear. Looked up from germline, CDR1 is SGHRS and CDR2 is YFSETQ. V lost 0 bases to trimming and J lost 7 bases, with 8 bases between them. The CDR3 is made up of 13 amino acids. The CDR3 DNA reads as TGCGCCAGCAGCTTGGAAGCGCGAAATGAGCAGTTCTTC. Residues: CASSLEARNEQFF.

The chain joins TRBV27 to TRBJ2-7, with D tentatively TRBD1 (6 bases). Germline-derived CDR1 and CDR2 are MNHEY and SMNVEV (reference sequence). Trimming took 0 bases from V and 2 from J, leaving 8 bases between them. CDR3 size: 14 residues. CDR3 coding DNA: TGTGCCAGCAGTTTATCGGGGGCTACCTACGAGCAGTACTTC. It yields the protein CASSLSGATYEQYF.

The chain combines TRBV7-9 with TRBJ1-3; D remains ambiguous. Germline values: CDR1 SEHNR, CDR2 FQNEAQ (reference sequence). The CDR3 runs to 15 residues. The V gene lost 5 bases and the J gene lost 0 bases, with 11 bases spanning the gap. CDR3 in amino acids: CASSPSFSSGNTIYF. DNA for the CDR3: TGTGCCAGCAGCCCGAGCTTTAGCTCTGGAAACACCATATATTTT.

This clone was counted a few times. Distinct nucleotide sequences in the sample also encode this CDR3. This chain uses TRBV7-6 with TRBJ2-3, with 9 bases identical to TRBD1. CDR3 length: 15 residues. With 1 base clipped from V and 3 bases from J, the junction kept 2 bases outside the gene matches. Germline V CDR1 and CDR2: SGHVS, FNYEAQ. DNA of the CDR3: TGTGCCAGCAGCTTAGAGGGACAGGGAACAGATACGCAGTATTTT. It translates to CASSLEGQGTDTQYF. The full variable domain, its missing parts supplied by reference TRBV7-6 and TRBJ2-3, is GAGVSQSPRYKVTKRGQDVALRCDPISGHVSLYWYRQALGQGPEFLTYFNYEAQQDKSGLPNDRFSAERPEGSISTLTIQRTEQRDSAMYRCASSLEGQGTDTQYFGPGTRLTVL.

With regard to this clone: Within the sample, other DNA sequences also encode this same CDR3. This chain uses TRBV5-6 with TRBJ2-7, with unresolved D. The CDR3 sequence is 12 residues long. The V end was cut by 4 bases, the J end by 10 bases, with 15 bases between. Germline-derived CDR1 and CDR2 are SGHDT and YYEEEE. CDR3 bases: TGTGCCAGCAGCATATCATCGTTCGAACAGTACTTC. Translated: CASSISSFEQYF.

The chain carries TRBV27 and TRBJ1-2, with D possibly being TRBD1 (5 bases). Trimming left V 6 bases short and J 5 bases short, with 13 bases between. CDR3 size: 13 residues. Germline loops: CDR1 MNHEY, CDR2 SMNVEV (reference sequence). CDR3 loop: CASRGQGEYGYTF. CDR3 bases: TGTGCCAGCAGGGGTCAAGGGGAATATGGCTACACCTTC.

CDR3 in amino acids: CASSDSTDTQYF. The CDR3 DNA is TGTGCCAGCAGTGACAGCACAGATACGCAGTATTTT. This chain links TRBV6-4 with TRBJ2-3; D unclear. The ends were cut back, 2 bases at V and 0 bases at J, with 0 bases in the middle. The CDR3 totals 12 residues. Germline-derived CDR1 and CDR2 are MRHNA and SNTAGT.

V usage is TRBV15 and J usage is TRBJ2-7, with a possible D match to TRBD1 (6 bases). Per the germline V gene, CDR1 is LNHNV and CDR2 is YYDKDF (reference sequence). The CDR3 is 12 residues long. Trimming left V 0 bases short and J 9 bases short, with 9 bases between. CDR3 region: CATSRETGWQYF. CDR3 DNA sequence: TGTGCCACCAGCAGAGAAACAGGGTGGCAGTACTTC.

This clone was seen a single time. CDR3 in DNA: TGTGCCAGCAGTAGGGGTTACGGAAACACCATATATTTT. Translating gives CASSRGYGNTIYF. This chain uses TRBV7-2 with TRBJ1-3; D is possibly TRBD1 (5 bases). Deletions cut 6 bases from V and 4 bases from J, with 10 bases between. The CDR3 is 13 amino acids. Germline V gene data show CDR1 as SGHTA and CDR2 as FQGNSA.

The chain combines TRBV13 with TRBJ2-1; TRBD2 might be the D (6 bases). Germline V gene lookup returns CDR1 PRHDT and CDR2 FYEKMQ (reference sequence). The V gene lost 6 bases and the J gene lost 10 bases, with 13 bases spanning the gap. The CDR3 has 12 amino acids. CDR3: CASSLFGREQFF. The CDR3 DNA reads TGTGCCAGCAGTCTTTTTGGGAGGGAGCAGTTCTTC.

The chain carries TRBV6-5 and TRBJ2-7; 7 bases agree with TRBD1. Germline CDR1 reads MNHEY; CDR2 reads SVGAGI. CDR3 length: 14 residues. Trimming at V came to 6 bases and at J to 7 bases, leaving 12 bases not matched to a gene. Here the CDR3 reads CASRTGQLNGEQYF. CDR3 DNA: TGTGCCAGCAGGACGGGACAGTTGAACGGTGAGCAGTACTTC.

J is TRBJ2-2 and V is TRBV19; 11 bases are a match to TRBD2. J lost 3 bases, V lost 5 bases, and 5 bases had no gene match. In germline, CDR1 is LNHDA, CDR2 SQIVND (reference sequence). CDR3 size: 16 residues. In DNA, the CDR3 is TGTGCCAGTAGTCCACTAGCGGGAGACGACACCGGGGAGCTGTTTTTT. This codes for CASSPLAGDDTGELFF.

The chain uses TRBV6-4 and TRBJ2-1; 9 bases agree with TRBD2. The CDR3 extends over 13 amino acids. The germline gives CDR1 MRHNA, CDR2 SNTAGT. V shed 5 bases and J 8 bases; nucleotides not matched to a gene: 4. The CDR3 nucleotides are TGTGCCAGCAGTTGGCGGGAGGGGGATGAGCAGTTCTTC. This sequence encodes CASSWREGDEQFF.

The CDR3 protein is CASSEIGTSGANEQFF. In DNA form, the CDR3 reads TGTGCCAGCAGTGAGATAGGGACTAGCGGGGCTAATGAGCAGTTCTTC. The rearrangement uses TRBV6-1 and TRBJ2-1, with 13 bases lining up with TRBD2. With V trimmed by 3 bases and J by 7 bases, 6 bases remained unmatched. CDR1 and CDR2 (germline): MNHNS, SASEGT. The CDR3 consists of 16 residues.

The J gene is TRBJ2-3, the V gene TRBV27; 7 nucleotides align to TRBD2. The CDR3 has 15 amino acids. The germline CDR1 and CDR2 sequences are MNHEY and SMNVEV (reference sequence). V lost 2 bases, J lost 6 bases, and 8 bases stayed unmatched. CDR3: CASSLLAAGADTQYF. The CDR3 DNA is TGTGCCAGCAGTTTACTGGCGGCGGGAGCCGATACGCAGTATTTT.

This chain links TRBV7-9 with TRBJ2-1, with no clear D. Germline V CDR1 and CDR2: SEHNR, FQNEAQ (reference sequence). CDR3 length: 16 residues. Trimming pared 5 bases from V and 0 bases from J, leaving 14 bases between. The CDR3 spells CASSPPRGSSYNEQFF. CDR3 nucleotide sequence: TGTGCCAGCAGCCCACCGAGAGGTTCCTCCTACAATGAGCAGTTCTTC.

The gene calls are TRBV7-8 and TRBJ2-1; D ambiguous. CDR1 is SGHVS, CDR2 FQNEAQ, per germline. The CDR3 runs to 13 residues. Trimming took 6 bases from V and 6 from J, leaving 12 bases between them. The chain's CDR3 is CASSRTLINEQFF. Here the CDR3 DNA reads TGTGCCAGCAGTCGTACTCTTATCAATGAGCAGTTCTTC.

The chain joins TRBV27 to TRBJ2-1; 9 positions match TRBD2. CDR3 length: 15 amino acids. Unmatched junction bases numbered 3, after V lost 2 bases and J lost 4 bases. Germline CDR1 is MNHEY and CDR2 is SMNVEV (reference sequence). The DNA for the CDR3 is TGTGCCAGCAGTTTAGCGGGAGGGGGTTACAATGAGCAGTTCTTC. It yields the protein CASSLAGGGYNEQFF.

V is TRBV27 and J is TRBJ1-4, with D unclear. The CDR3 runs to 17 residues. Germline CDR1 and CDR2: MNHEY and SMNVEV (reference sequence). V lost 1 base and J lost 0, with 12 bases in between. In nucleotides, the CDR3 is TGTGCCAGCAGTTTATACGCCAGCATAGCAACTAATGAAAAACTGTTTTTT. Protein product: CASSLYASIATNEKLFF.

The rearrangement joins TRBV28 to TRBJ2-2, with no clear D. V was clipped by 6 bases and J by 7 bases, with 3 bases between them. The CDR3 extends over 10 amino acids. Looked up from germline, CDR1 is MDHEN and CDR2 is SYDVKM. CDR3 coding DNA: TGTGCCAGCAGCGGCGGGGAGCTGTTTTTT. It specifies CASSGGELFF.

The rearrangement uses TRBV6-1 and TRBJ2-5; 7 positions match TRBD2. V lost 2 bases, J lost 5 bases, and 8 bases stayed unmatched. CDR1 and CDR2 (germline): MNHNS, SASEGT. This CDR3 has 15 residues. The DNA of the CDR3 is TGTGCCAGCAGTGAAACTAGCGTATCGTGGGAGACCCAGTACTTC. Amino acids: CASSETSVSWETQYF.

The genes are TRBV5-5 and TRBJ2-4; tentatively, D is TRBD2 (5 bases). V lost 1 base and J 2 bases, leaving 10 bases between the germline ends. The CDR3 length is 15 residues. Germline CDR1 and CDR2: SGHKS and YYEKEE (reference sequence). The CDR3 reads CASSLSRTSKNIQYF. The DNA for the CDR3 is TGTGCCAGCAGCTTGAGTCGGACTTCCAAAAACATTCAGTACTTC.

V gene TRBV7-9 combines with J gene TRBJ1-5, with a possible D match to TRBD1 (6 bases). Germline values: CDR1 SEHNR, CDR2 FQNEAQ (reference sequence). The CDR3 is made up of 16 amino acids. V dropped 8 bases and J dropped 6 bases, with 23 bases sitting between them. The CDR3 region is CASSSTGSKYGQPQHF. CDR3 in DNA: TGTGCCAGCTCGTCTACAGGGAGTAAGTACGGTCAGCCCCAGCATTTT.

This clone was recorded only once. The gene calls are TRBV28 and TRBJ1-2; a possible D gene is TRBD1 (6 bases). Germline V gives CDR1 MDHEN, CDR2 SYDVKM. The CDR3 sequence is 16 residues long. Deletions cut 3 bases from V and 5 bases from J, with 19 bases between. The CDR3 loop reads CASSFPRGGGDYGYTF. CDR3 nucleotide sequence: TGTGCCAGCAGTTTTCCTCGGGGGGGCGGCGATTATGGCTACACCTTC.

The rearrangement uses TRBV6-5 and TRBJ1-1; 9 bases map to TRBD1. The V and J ends lost 6 bases and 1 base, in that order; junction bases with no gene match: 6. The germline CDR1 and CDR2 sequences are MNHEY and SVGAGI. CDR3 length: 15 residues. CDR3 sequence reads: CASRTGTGWNTEAFF. Here the CDR3 DNA reads TGTGCCAGCAGAACCGGGACAGGGTGGAACACTGAAGCTTTCTTT.

This CDR3 reads CASSYGAGQETQYF. CDR3 nucleotides: TGTGCCAGCAGTTACGGGGCGGGGCAAGAGACCCAGTACTTC. This chain joins TRBV6-6 and TRBJ2-5, with a tentative D call TRBD2 (6 bases). There are 14 residues in the CDR3. Looked up from germline, CDR1 is MNHNY and CDR2 is SVGAGI (reference sequence). Between the trimmed V and J ends, which lost 2 bases and 2 bases, there was a span of 9 bases.

V usage is TRBV5-5 and J usage is TRBJ1-5; no clear D gene. CDR3 length: 13 residues. The germline V gene has CDR1 SGHKS and CDR2 YYEKEE (reference sequence). The V gene lost 1 base and the J gene lost 0 bases, with 2 bases spanning the gap. Here the CDR3 reads CASSLYSNQPQHF. DNA for the CDR3: TGTGCCAGCAGCTTGTATAGCAATCAGCCCCAGCATTTT. Full variable domain (remainder filled in from reference TRBV5-5 and TRBJ1-5): DAGVTQSPTHLIKTRGQQVTLRCSPISGHKSVSWYQQVLGQGPQFIFQYYEKEERGRGNFPDRFSARQFPNYSSELNVNALLLGDSALYLCASSLYSNQPQHFGDGTRLSIL.

The chain joins TRBV7-9 to TRBJ2-5; 8 nucleotides line up with TRBD1. Germline V gives CDR1 SEHNR, CDR2 FQNEAQ (reference sequence). V was clipped by 4 bases and J by 5 bases; unmatched bases: 3. The CDR3 sequence is 13 residues long. The CDR3 here is CASSSTGAETQYF. In DNA, the CDR3 is TGTGCCAGCAGCTCGACAGGGGCCGAGACCCAGTACTTC. The full variable domain, rest sourced from reference TRBV7-9 and TRBJ2-5, is DTGVSQNPRHKITKRGQNVTFRCDPISEHNRLYWYRQTLGQGPEFLTYFQNEAQLEKSRLLSDRFSAERPKGSFSTLEIQRTEQGDSAMYLCASSSTGAETQYFGPGTRLLVL.

The chain links TRBV19 to TRBJ1-1; D perhaps matches TRBD1 (6 bases). Germline V gene data show CDR1 as LNHDA and CDR2 as SQIVND (reference sequence). The CDR3 spans 13 residues. Trimming removed 5 bases from V and 4 bases from J, with 11 bases in between. This chain's CDR3 is CASSYRARTEAFF. CDR3 bases: TGTGCCAGTAGTTACAGGGCGCGCACTGAAGCTTTCTTT.

This clone was observed a handful of times. V is TRBV21-1 and J is TRBJ2-7. TRBV21-1 is classified as a pseudogene. The CDR3 extends over 11 amino acids. CDR3 in DNA: TGTGCCAGCAGCAACAGCCACGAGCAGTACTTC. Protein: CASSNSHEQYF.

V usage is TRBV6-4 and J usage is TRBJ2-3; D is tentatively TRBD1 or TRBD2 (6 bases each). Germline CDR1 MRHNA, CDR2 SNTAGT. V lost 4 bases to trimming and J lost 6 bases, with 11 bases between them. This CDR3 is built from 13 residues. The CDR3 spells CASSALGGDTQYF. The CDR3 region has the DNA TGTGCCAGCAGTGCCTTAGGGGGGGATACGCAGTATTTT.

The chain joins TRBV27 to TRBJ2-1; 7 bases match TRBD2. CDR1 and CDR2 from the germline V gene are MNHEY and SMNVEV (reference sequence). This CDR3 has 18 residues. Trimming removed 5 bases from V and 0 bases from J; junction bases left unmatched: 13. Here the CDR3 DNA reads TGTGCCAGCAGTAACTTCGCGGGACTACAATTCTCCTACAATGAGCAGTTCTTC. Its protein product is CASSNFAGLQFSYNEQFF.